The 22 T cell receptor beta chains below come from one sample, sequenced in a study of T cells after yellow fever vaccination. TCRdb fed the 5' RACE reads into MiXCR, producing one record per CDR3 protein. The sample holds 100,000 to 150,000 distinct CDR3 sequences, around 15% seen once. This specimen was CD8+ T cells sorted from PBMCs, taken 5 days after the yellow fever booster vaccination. The receptors shown here come from a young man who received the YFV17D yellow fever vaccine.

This clonotype came up many times. The chain uses TRBV9 and TRBJ1-6; 8 bases agree with TRBD1. Germline CDR1 reads SGDLS; CDR2 reads YYNGEE. The CDR3 totals 15 residues. Trimming removed 3 bases from V and 10 bases from J; junction bases left unmatched: 9. As DNA, the CDR3 is TGTGCCAGCAGCGGCCGGGACAGGTTAAACTCACCCCTCCACTTT. This encodes CASSGRDRLNSPLHF.

A few counts support this clonotype. The V gene is TRBV6-6, the J gene TRBJ1-6; D not resolved. Germline assignment: CDR1 MNHNY and CDR2 SVGAGI (reference sequence). Trimming pared 2 bases from V and 0 bases from J, leaving 2 bases between. CDR3 length: 14 residues. CDR3 sequence: CASSYSSYNSPLHF. The CDR3 DNA is TGTGCCAGCAGTTACAGCTCCTATAATTCACCCCTCCACTTT.

J is TRBJ2-1 and V is TRBV6-1; D possibly corresponds to TRBD2 (6 bases). This CDR3 region has 15 residues. Germline V CDR1 and CDR2: MNHNS, SASEGT. Trimming cost V 4 bases and J 2 bases, with 12 bases left between them. The CDR3 protein is CASSVDGGTYNEQFF. The CDR3 DNA is TGTGCCAGCAGTGTCGACGGGGGTACCTACAATGAGCAGTTCTTC.

This clonotype was seen a few times. The CDR3 here is CASSEWELAAGELFF. The DNA of the CDR3 is TGCGCCAGCAGTGAGTGGGAGCTAGCGGCCGGGGAGCTGTTTTTT. The chain carries TRBV10-2 and TRBJ2-2; TRBD2 matches at 7 bases. The V gene end was trimmed by 1 base and the J gene end by 6 bases; junction bases not matched to a gene: 5. Germline CDR1 and CDR2: WSHSY and SAAADI. The CDR3 has 15 amino acids.

This clonotype appeared many times. This chain joins TRBV6-5 and TRBJ1-4; D gene unclear. The germline CDR1 and CDR2 sequences are MNHEY and SVGAGI. The ends were cut back, 6 bases at V and 8 bases at J, with 16 bases in the middle. CDR3 size: 14 residues. The CDR3 bases are TGTGCCAGCAGCATCTACTCCCGCGGGGAAAAACTGTTTTTT. Encoded protein: CASSIYSRGEKLFF.

V usage is TRBV28 and J usage is TRBJ2-3, with unresolved D. Germline assignment: CDR1 MDHEN and CDR2 SYDVKM. The CDR3 totals 14 residues. V was trimmed by 5 bases and J by 0 bases, leaving 9 bases between them. This CDR3 is CASSVGSSTDTQYF. The DNA for the CDR3 is TGTGCCAGCAGTGTGGGTTCTAGCACAGATACGCAGTATTTT.

The chain joins TRBV4-1 to TRBJ1-2; D uncertain. Germline loops: CDR1 MGHRA, CDR2 YSYEKL. The CDR3 consists of 15 residues. V was pared by 2 bases and J by 3 bases, with 13 bases between. Written as DNA, the CDR3 is TGCGCCAGCAGCCAAACGGGTACGATGCACTATGGCTACACCTTC. Protein sequence: CASSQTGTMHYGYTF.

This clonotype was seen more than once but under ten times. The junction does not match germline at one end; this may be a read error. This CDR3 reads CASSQDSGSSYNEQFF. CDR3 DNA: TGTGCCAGCAGCCAAGATAGCGGGAGCTCCTACAATGAGCAGTTCTTC. The chain recombines TRBV4-3 with TRBJ2-1, with 9 nucleotides matching TRBD2. CDR1 is LGHNA and CDR2 is YSLEER in the germline V gene. This CDR3 is 16 amino acids long.

The chain couples TRBV24-1 to TRBJ2-1, with unresolved D. Deletions cut 9 bases from V and 0 bases from J, with 11 bases between. Germline V gives CDR1 KGHDR, CDR2 SFDVKD. The CDR3 spans 14 residues. For the CDR3, the DNA is TGTGCCACCGGATCTCCAGTCTCCTACAATGAGCAGTTCTTC. It specifies CATGSPVSYNEQFF.

V usage is TRBV10-3 and J usage is TRBJ2-7; D not certain. V was shortened by 0 bases and J by 2 bases, with 8 bases between the two germline ends. There are 14 residues in the CDR3. Germline lookup yields CDR1 ENHRY and CDR2 SYGVKD. CDR3 loop: CAISESTWTYEQYV. The CDR3 nucleotides read TGTGCCATCAGTGAGTCGACGTGGACCTACGAGCAGTACGTC.

This clonotype was observed a handful of times. In nucleotides, the CDR3 is TGTGCCAGCAGCTTGGCCTTAGCGGGACCTAGCACAGATACGCAGTATTTT. As protein: CASSLALAGPSTDTQYF. The gene calls are TRBV7-9 and TRBJ2-3; 8 positions match TRBD2. This CDR3 comprises 17 residues. Per germline, CDR1 SEHNR and CDR2 FQNEAQ (reference sequence). V gave up 3 bases and J gave up 0 bases; unmatched junction bases: 8.

The chain recombines TRBV14 with TRBJ1-6; 8 bases align to TRBD1. The CDR3 contains 17 residues. Germline V gene lookup returns CDR1 SGHDN and CDR2 FVKESK. The V gene end was trimmed by 4 bases and the J gene end by 8 bases; junction bases not matched to a gene: 13. Here the CDR3 DNA reads TGTGCCAGCAGCCCTCCCTTGTTGGACAGGGCCGATTCACCCCTCCACTTT. Its protein is CASSPPLLDRADSPLHF.

In its sample, this clonotype was seen a few times. The gene calls are TRBV4-1 and TRBJ1-2; D not resolved. Per the germline V gene, CDR1 is MGHRA and CDR2 is YSYEKL. This CDR3 spans 14 amino acids. V was clipped by 4 bases and J by 5 bases, with 14 bases between them. The CDR3 region is CASSPAWGEYGYTF. In DNA form, the CDR3 reads TGCGCCAGCAGCCCTGCTTGGGGAGAGTATGGCTACACCTTC.

This clonotype was recorded many times. This chain uses TRBV6-4 with TRBJ2-3; TRBD2 aligns across 8 bases. Losses at the gene ends were 0 bases for V and 0 bases for J; bases not matched to a gene: 2. This CDR3 has 16 amino acids. Germline V gene lookup returns CDR1 MRHNA and CDR2 SNTAGT. The CDR3 is CASSDSASGSTDTQYF. In nucleotides, the CDR3 is TGTGCCAGCAGTGACTCGGCTAGCGGGAGCACAGATACGCAGTATTTT.

This clonotype was picked up a small number of times. The chain combines TRBV7-9 with TRBJ1-2; D is perhaps TRBD1 (6 bases). The V and J ends lost 5 bases and 8 bases respectively, with 24 bases between them. Germline V lookup: CDR1 SEHNR, CDR2 FQNEAQ (reference sequence). This CDR3 has 16 residues. As DNA, the CDR3 is TGTGCCAGCAGCGCATACAGGGAAATCCCCTCTTGGGGCTACACCTTC. It encodes CASSAYREIPSWGYTF.

This clonotype came up many times. The chain employs TRBV10-3 and TRBJ2-7; D not certain. Deletions cut 3 bases from V and 3 bases from J, with 12 bases between. The germline V gene has CDR1 ENHRY and CDR2 SYGVKD. CDR3 length: 14 residues. The CDR3 reads CAISEGQDRYEQYV. The CDR3 DNA reads as TGTGCCATCAGTGAAGGCCAGGACCGCTACGAGCAGTACGTC.

V usage is TRBV27 and J usage is TRBJ1-5, with unresolved D. The germline CDR1 and CDR2 sequences are MNHEY and SMNVEV (reference sequence). The CDR3 contains 17 residues. V was pared by 2 bases and J by 2 bases, with 16 bases between. Here the CDR3 DNA reads TGTGCCAGCAGTTTACGTTTTATTGGATATCGCAATCAGCCCCAGCATTTT. Translating it yields CASSLRFIGYRNQPQHF.

This clonotype was seen a handful of times. CDR3 in amino acids: CASSSKGFNSPLHF. In nucleotides, the CDR3 is TGTGCCAGCAGCTCAAAAGGTTTCAATTCACCCCTCCACTTT. V usage is TRBV9 and J usage is TRBJ1-6, with D uncertain. V was trimmed by 4 bases and J by 7 bases, leaving 12 bases between them. The CDR3 totals 14 residues. From germline, CDR1 is SGDLS and CDR2 YYNGEE.

This clonotype was seen more than once but under ten times. The chain carries TRBV18 and TRBJ2-3, with 9 bases lining up with TRBD2. The CDR3 runs to 19 residues. The germline gives CDR1 KGHSH, CDR2 LQKENI. J gave up 2 bases and V 1 base, and 13 bases lay outside the gene matches. CDR3: CASSPHLAGAPRHTDTQYF. The CDR3 DNA sequence: TGTGCCAGCTCACCACACTTAGCGGGGGCGCCCCGACACACAGATACGCAGTATTTT.

This clonotype has more than one count but fewer than ten. This sequence joins TRBV7-9 and TRBJ2-3, with TRBD2 matching over 9 bases. The CDR3 contains 15 residues. With 2 bases clipped from V and 6 bases from J, the junction kept 6 bases outside the gene matches. Germline lookup yields CDR1 SEHNR and CDR2 FQNEAQ (reference sequence). The DNA for the CDR3 is TGTGCCAGCAGCTTAATAGCGGGGGAAATGGATACGCAGTATTTT. It encodes CASSLIAGEMDTQYF.

The count of this clonotype is one. V and J are TRBV7-6 and TRBJ2-3; weak D call: TRBD2 (6 bases). Germline V lookup: CDR1 SGHVS, CDR2 FNYEAQ. V was cut by 2 bases and J by 0 bases, with 15 bases left in between. The CDR3 is 17 residues long. Written as DNA, the CDR3 is TGTGCCAGCAGCTTACAAGTAGCGGCCATGAGCACAGATACGCAGTATTTT. Translating gives CASSLQVAAMSTDTQYF.

There are a few counts of this clonotype. V is TRBV10-3 and J is TRBJ2-7, with D hard to call. Germline V gene sequence: CDR1 ENHRY, CDR2 SYGVKD. This CDR3 is built from 13 residues. V lost 0 bases and J lost 2, with 5 bases in between. The CDR3 loop is CAISESQTYEQYV. Here the CDR3 DNA reads TGTGCCATCAGTGAGTCACAGACCTACGAGCAGTACGTC.